This T cell receptor (beta chain) was captured by sequencing in a study of blood T cell repertoires in COVID-19. Study at large: Some COVID-19 samples were acute and others convalescent; all came from the United States, Italy and Spain.

V was pared by 5 bases and J by 11 bases, with 17 bases between. The CDR3 is made up of 13 amino acids. Germline loops: CDR1 MNHEY, CDR2 SMNVEV (reference sequence). Clinical history as reported by participants underpinned cohort assignment. All recovered Cohort 3 donors got two negative PCRs, got clearance, or saw symptom resolution. Per the authors' pipeline: Amplifying reference gene primers gave estimates of nucleated cell counts. Generated by immunoSEQ multiplex PCR, the TCRdb table keeps only in-frame clones and is missing some. The DNA was the basis for D and trimming; V, J and clone size are from that table. The sample includes roughly 250,000 clones, around nine tenths seen only once; the top ten take about 1.5%.

Sample: PBMCs or T cells enriched from blood (not recorded which). This receptor was identified in a woman aged 45-60 years who had recovered from COVID-19. This chain uses TRBV27 with TRBJ2-3, with D maybe TRBD1 (6 bases). The CDR3 coding sequence is TGTGCCAGCAGTCAGGGGCCGACCTGGGGGCAGTATTTT. It yields the protein CASSQGPTWGQYF.